These 8 T cell receptor beta chains share one sample of origin, sequenced in a study of blood T cell repertoires in COVID-19. Only in-frame clones appear in the TCRdb table, and some are missing; sequencing was by immunoSEQ multiplex PCR. This sample has about 270,000 clones; roughly 86% occur once, and the top ten carry about 8.8%. Material for sequencing was peripheral blood. These receptors originate from a man aged 35-49 years with active or convalescent COVID-19.

V and J are TRBV9 and TRBJ2-7; tentative D call: TRBD2 (6 bases). CDR1 and CDR2 (germline): SGDLS, YYNGEE. V was trimmed by 1 base and J by 7 bases, leaving 9 bases between them. This CDR3 spans 12 amino acids. The CDR3 sequence: CASSVNGGEQYF. The CDR3 coding sequence is TGTGCCAGCAGCGTAAACGGGGGTGAGCAGTACTTC.

CDR3 region: CASSHSNPKGTGVGYTF. DNA for the CDR3: TGTGCCAGCAGCCATAGTAATCCCAAAGGGACAGGGGTTGGCTACACCTTC. The V gene is TRBV7-8, the J gene TRBJ1-2, with TRBD1 identical over 10 bases. The CDR3 has 17 amino acids. Germline CDR1 reads SGHVS; CDR2 reads FQNEAQ. V shed 5 bases, J shed 7 bases, and the junction held 16 bases outside the gene matches. Full variable domain (outside the CDR3, taken from reference TRBV7-8 and TRBJ1-2): GAGVSQSPRYKVAKRGQDVALRCDPISGHVSLFWYQQALGQGPEFLTYFQNEAQLDKSGLPSDRFFAERPEGSVSTLKIQRTQQEDSAVYLCASSHSNPKGTGVGYTFGSGTRLTVV.

This sequence joins TRBV5-4 and TRBJ2-3; the D gene is possibly TRBD1 (5 bases). The CDR3 spans 14 residues. Looked up from germline, CDR1 is SGHNT and CDR2 is YYREEE (reference sequence). Trimming shortened V by 3 bases and J by 0 bases, and 8 bases separated the two germline ends. CDR3 nucleotide sequence: TGTGCCAGCAGCTCGCAGGGTAGCACAGATACGCAGTATTTT. Protein product: CASSSQGSTDTQYF.

The chain is built from TRBV12-5 and TRBJ2-3, with TRBD2 as a possible D gene (6 bases). With 7 bases removed from V and 2 bases from J, the gap between germline ends came to 10 bases. The CDR3 is made up of 13 amino acids. Germline V lookup: CDR1 LGHNT, CDR2 FRNRAP. The CDR3 coding sequence is TGTGCTAGTGTCACGGGGGTCACAGATACGCAGTATTTT. Its protein is CASVTGVTDTQYF.

The chain uses TRBV7-3 and TRBJ2-1, with D uncertain. This CDR3 spans 15 amino acids. V lost 5 bases, J lost 8 bases, and 19 bases lay in between. Per the germline V gene, CDR1 is SGHTA and CDR2 is FQGTGA. DNA of the CDR3: TGTGCCAGCAGCGCACAACCTACTACCAGCCATGAGCAGTTCTTC. This encodes CASSAQPTTSHEQFF.

V gene TRBV6-5 combines with J gene TRBJ1-5; no clear D. V shed 4 bases and J shed 6 bases, with 16 bases lying between them. CDR3 size: 15 residues. CDR1 is MNHEY, CDR2 SVGAGI, per germline. CDR3 nucleotides: TGTGCCAGCAGTTCTTATCGGGTTATGGGTCAGCCCCAGCATTTT. Encoded protein: CASSSYRVMGQPQHF.

This clone was seen a handful of times. The chain couples TRBV7-2 to TRBJ2-7; D may be TRBD2 (5 bases). Germline CDR1 is SGHTA and CDR2 is FQGNSA. The CDR3 has 12 residues. V lost 2 bases to trimming and J lost 6 bases, with 8 bases between them. The CDR3 DNA sequence: TGTGCCAGCAGCTTAAGCGGCACCGAGCAGTACTTC. Its translation: CASSLSGTEQYF.

This CDR3 reads CAWRDSAYEQYF. CDR3 coding DNA: TGTGCCTGGAGAGACTCAGCCTACGAGCAGTACTTC. V and J are TRBV30 and TRBJ2-7; D not certain. The CDR3 has 12 residues. Per germline, CDR1 GTSNPN and CDR2 SVGIG (reference sequence). The ends were cut back, 3 bases at V and 2 bases at J, with 8 bases in the middle.